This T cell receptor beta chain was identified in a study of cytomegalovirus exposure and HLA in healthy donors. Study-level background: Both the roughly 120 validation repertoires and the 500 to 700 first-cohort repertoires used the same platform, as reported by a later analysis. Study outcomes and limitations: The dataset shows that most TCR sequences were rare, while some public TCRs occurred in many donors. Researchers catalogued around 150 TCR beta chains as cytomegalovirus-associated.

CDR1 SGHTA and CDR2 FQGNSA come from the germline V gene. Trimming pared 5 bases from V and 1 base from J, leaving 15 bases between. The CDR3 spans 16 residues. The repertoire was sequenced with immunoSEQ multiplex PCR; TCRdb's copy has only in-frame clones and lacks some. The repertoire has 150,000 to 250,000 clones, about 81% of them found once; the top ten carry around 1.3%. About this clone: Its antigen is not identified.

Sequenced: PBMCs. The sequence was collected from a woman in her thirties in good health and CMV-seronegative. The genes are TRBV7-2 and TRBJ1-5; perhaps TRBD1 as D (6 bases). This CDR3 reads CASSPVGGGSNQPQHF. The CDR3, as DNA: TGTGCCAGCAGCCCTGTTGGGGGGGGCAGCAATCAGCCCCAGCATTTT. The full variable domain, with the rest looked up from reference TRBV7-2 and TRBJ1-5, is GAGVSQSPSNKVTEKGKDVELRCDPISGHTALYWYRQSLGQGLEFLIYFQGNSAPDKSGLPSDRFSAERTGGSVSTLTIQRTQQEDSAVYLCASSPVGGGSNQPQHFGDGTRLSIL.